The clone carrying this T cell receptor (beta chain) was seen a handful of times. Antigen unknown. As part of library construction, unique molecular identifiers were attached to individual cDNA molecules. Via MiXCR, TCRdb re-called the 5' RACE reads, giving one row per CDR3 protein. Altogether 80,000 or so distinct CDR3 sequences are present, 5% to 7% being singletons, with the ten largest covering under 10%. The record originates from a study of early T cells in non-severe SARS-CoV-2 infection. General study findings and limits: In VDJdb matching, anti-spike CD8 responses were favored while private and CD4 specificities went missing.

The sequence was collected from an adult who was a healthcare worker with PCR-confirmed SARS-CoV-2 infection or an uninfected control (not recorded which). Sequencing was done on a sample of whole blood.

The CDR3 here is CASSKVGVGANVLTF. Written as DNA, the CDR3 is TGTGCCAGCAGCAAAGTAGGGGTTGGGGCCAACGTCCTGACTTTC. The rearrangement uses TRBV13 and TRBJ2-6; the D gene is possibly TRBD1 (5 bases). The CDR3 sequence is 15 residues long. In germline, CDR1 is PRHDT, CDR2 FYEKMQ (reference sequence). The V and J ends lost 5 bases and 3 bases respectively, with 11 bases between them.